The 10 T cell receptor beta chains below all came from one sample that was sequenced in a study of CD8 T cells in ankylosing spondylitis. No antigen has been identified for these receptors. TCRdb redid the calling of the 5' RACE reads with MiXCR, one entry per CDR3 protein. The data hold some 840,000 distinct CDR3 sequences, with about 10% observed a single time. General study findings and limits: There was a TCR beta motif, made of several highly homologous variants, that appeared characteristic of ankylosing spondylitis blood.

Material for sequencing was blood, either unsorted or a sorted T cell fraction (not recorded which). The receptors originated from a male donor with ankylosing spondylitis.

This clonotype was detected a few times. The chain has TRBV7-2 and TRBJ2-1; 12 bases map to TRBD2. Germline V gives CDR1 SGHTA, CDR2 FQGNSA. V lost 5 bases to trimming and J lost 8 bases; unmatched junction nucleotides: 7. This CDR3 comprises 15 residues. CDR3 DNA: TGTGCCAGCAGCCAGACTAGCGGGAGTCCCTATGAGCAGTTCTTC. Its translation: CASSQTSGSPYEQFF. Variable domain in full (rest from reference TRBV7-2 and TRBJ2-1): GAGVSQSPSNKVTEKGKDVELRCDPISGHTALYWYRQSLGQGLEFLIYFQGNSAPDKSGLPSDRFSAERTGGSVSTLTIQRTQQEDSAVYLCASSQTSGSPYEQFFGPGTRLTVL.

This chain links TRBV4-3 with TRBJ1-4; D gene ambiguous. Germline assignment: CDR1 LGHNA and CDR2 YSLEER. The V end lost 2 bases, the J end lost 2 bases, and 12 bases lay between the germline ends. This CDR3 has 16 residues. The CDR3 is CASSQLGRGTNEKLFF. Here the CDR3 DNA reads TGCGCCAGCAGCCAACTTGGACGAGGGACTAATGAAAAACTGTTTTTT.

This clonotype has just a few counts. The V gene is TRBV7-9, the J gene TRBJ2-3, with D hard to call. The V gene lost 11 bases and the J gene lost 2 bases, with 17 bases spanning the gap. CDR1 is SEHNR and CDR2 is FQNEAQ in the germline V gene (reference sequence). The length of the CDR3 is 14 residues. CDR3 amino acids: CASSDVSVTDTQYF. The CDR3 DNA follows: TGTGCCTCTTCGGACGTCTCCGTCACAGATACGCAGTATTTT.

This clonotype has more than one count but fewer than ten. This chain links TRBV4-3 with TRBJ2-2; tentatively, D is TRBD2 (5 bases). CDR1 LGHNA and CDR2 YSLEER come from the germline V gene. V was pared by 0 bases and J by 4 bases, with 15 bases between. This CDR3 is built from 17 residues. The CDR3 is CASSQESYRRSTGELFF. In DNA, the CDR3 is TGCGCCAGCAGCCAAGAGTCCTACCGGAGGTCCACCGGGGAGCTGTTTTTT.

The chain couples TRBV24-1 to TRBJ2-5; 7 nucleotides align to TRBD1. Germline loops: CDR1 KGHDR, CDR2 SFDVKD. Unmatched junction bases numbered 9, after V lost 3 bases and J lost 3 bases. The CDR3 loop spans 16 amino acids. CDR3 protein: CATSDPGTVEEETQYF. The CDR3 coding sequence is TGTGCCACCAGTGATCCTGGGACAGTCGAGGAAGAGACCCAGTACTTC.

There are a few counts of this clonotype. The chain uses TRBV27 and TRBJ1-1, with D maybe TRBD1 (5 bases). CDR1 and CDR2 (germline): MNHEY, SMNVEV (reference sequence). The CDR3 runs to 13 residues. V was trimmed by 6 bases and J by 8 bases, leaving 16 bases between them. CDR3 residues: CASSLNWGGEAFF. The CDR3 nucleotides are TGTGCCAGCAGCCTCAATTGGGGCGGCGAAGCTTTCTTT.

A few counts support this clonotype. The chain is built from TRBV19 and TRBJ1-5; D gene uncertain. V was clipped by 1 base and J by 2 bases, with 9 bases between them. Germline V gives CDR1 LNHDA, CDR2 SQIVND (reference sequence). The CDR3 is 15 amino acids. The CDR3 DNA reads as TGTGCCAGTAGTATAGGAGACGGGCGCAATCAGCCCCAGCATTTT. It translates to CASSIGDGRNQPQHF.

The chain uses TRBV28 and TRBJ2-7; D ambiguous. Trimming shortened V by 5 bases and J by 3 bases, and 14 bases separated the two germline ends. The CDR3 loop spans 14 amino acids. Germline CDR1 reads MDHEN; CDR2 reads SYDVKM. CDR3 nucleotides: TGTGCCAGCAGTACCCCCGATTCTCTCTACGAGCAGTACTTC. It codes for CASSTPDSLYEQYF. The whole variable domain, filled in from reference TRBV28 and TRBJ2-7, reads DVKVTQSSRYLVKRTGEKVFLECVQDMDHENMFWYRQDPGLGLRLIYFSYDVKMKEKGDIPEGYSVSREKKERFSLILESASTNQTSMYLCASSTPDSLYEQYFGPGTRLTVT.

CDR3 bases: TGTGCCAGCAGTGAAGCGCCGAGGCGGGGGACCTATCGAGGCTACACCTTC. Amino acid sequence: CASSEAPRRGTYRGYTF. The chain couples TRBV2 to TRBJ1-2, with D possibly matching TRBD1 (5 bases). This CDR3 has 17 amino acids. The germline gives CDR1 SNHLY, CDR2 FYNNEI. V was trimmed by 0 bases and J by 8 bases, leaving 22 bases between them.

This clonotype was recorded many times. The DNA of the CDR3 is TGTGCCAGCAGCTTACGACAGGGCTACTCTGGAAACACCATATATTTT. It specifies CASSLRQGYSGNTIYF. This chain links TRBV7-8 with TRBJ1-3; TRBD1 aligns across 7 bases. CDR3 length: 16 residues. Unmatched junction bases numbered 4, after V lost 2 bases and J lost 0 bases. The germline V gene has CDR1 SGHVS and CDR2 FQNEAQ.